This T cell receptor beta chain was captured in a study of blood T cell repertoires in COVID-19. Study information: Acute and convalescent COVID-19 specimens originated in the United States, Italy and Spain.

Per the authors' pipeline: Amplification from reference gene primers served as the basis for estimated nucleated cell counts. TCRdb's copy holds only in-frame clones and misses some; the assay was immunoSEQ multiplex PCR. For V, J and clone size, that table is used; D and trimming come from the DNA. Here the sample spans 140,000 to 150,000 clones, 88% being singletons. Only a few counts were recorded for this clone. V lost 6 bases and J 8 bases, leaving 13 bases between the germline ends. The CDR3 has 12 amino acids. From germline, CDR1 is KGHSH and CDR2 LQKENI. This TCR came from a man aged 65-85 years with acute or convalescent COVID-19. This chain links TRBV18 with TRBJ1-1; D is perhaps TRBD1 (6 bases). The specimen was peripheral blood. The CDR3 sequence is CASSQTTGEAFF. CDR3 bases: TGTGCCAGCTCCCAGACAACAGGGGAAGCTTTCTTT.